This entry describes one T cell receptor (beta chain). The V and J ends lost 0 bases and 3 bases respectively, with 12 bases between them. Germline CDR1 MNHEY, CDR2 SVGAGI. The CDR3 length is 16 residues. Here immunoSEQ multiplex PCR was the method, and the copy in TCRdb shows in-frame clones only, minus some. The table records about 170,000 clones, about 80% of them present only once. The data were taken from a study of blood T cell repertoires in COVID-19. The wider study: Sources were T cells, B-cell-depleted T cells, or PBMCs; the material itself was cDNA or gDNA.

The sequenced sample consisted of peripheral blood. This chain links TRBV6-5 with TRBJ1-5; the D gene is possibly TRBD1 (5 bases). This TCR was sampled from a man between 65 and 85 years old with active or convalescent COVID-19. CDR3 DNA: TGTGCCAGCAGTTACTCAGGGGCCCCTTCCAATCAGCCCCAGCATTTT. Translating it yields CASSYSGAPSNQPQHF.